Listed here are 29 T cell receptor beta chains from one sample, sequenced in a study of memory B cells and T cells in multiple sclerosis. Separate sequencing covered autoproliferating (CFSE-dim) and non-proliferating (CFSE-high) T cells from stimulus-free culture. Cultures began with roughly 5x10^7 CFSE-labeled PBMCs, unstimulated for around 7 days, with replicate wells pooled. Method: immunoSEQ multiplex PCR; TCRdb's copy keeps in-frame clones and lacks some. The sample consists of under 50,000 clones, over 75% of them appearing once. These TCRs are of unknown antigen specificity. The sequenced sample was PBMCs from blood kept in culture. The receptors were sampled from a human donor with multiple sclerosis.

This clone was observed a handful of times. The chain combines TRBV7-2 with TRBJ2-7; TRBD2 matches at 12 bases. The CDR3 has 15 amino acids. The germline V gene encodes CDR1 SGHTA and CDR2 FQGNSA. The J segment lost 2 bases and the V segment lost 5 bases, leaving 4 bases of the junction unmatched. The CDR3 is CASSLTSGGTYEQYF. CDR3 DNA: TGTGCCAGCAGCCTGACTAGCGGGGGTACCTACGAGCAGTACTTC.

The chain links TRBV25-1 to TRBJ1-1; D not certain. V was pared by 6 bases and J by 1 base, with 9 bases between. Per the germline V gene, CDR1 is MGHDK and CDR2 is SYGVNS. The CDR3 has 13 residues. The CDR3 DNA reads TGTGCCAGCAGCCCGCAGCGGAACACTGAAGCTTTCTTT. Protein sequence: CASSPQRNTEAFF.

This clone was counted a few times. The J gene is TRBJ1-6, the V gene TRBV7-6; a possible D gene is TRBD1 (5 bases). Per germline, CDR1 SGHVS and CDR2 FNYEAQ. V dropped 4 bases and J dropped 4 bases, with 14 bases sitting between them. This CDR3 has 16 amino acids. The CDR3 DNA reads TGTGCCAGCAGCTCCCAGGGAGAAGGGTATAATTCACCCCTCCACTTT. It codes for CASSSQGEGYNSPLHF. Filled out from reference TRBV7-6 and TRBJ1-6, the complete variable domain reads GAGVSQSPRYKVTKRGQDVALRCDPISGHVSLYWYRQALGQGPEFLTYFNYEAQQDKSGLPNDRFSAERPEGSISTLTIQRTEQRDSAMYRCASSSQGEGYNSPLHFGNGTRLTVT.

V is TRBV4-1 and J is TRBJ2-3; 8 positions agree with TRBD2. V dropped 4 bases and J dropped 1; count of bases not matched to a gene: 7. CDR3 length: 16 residues. Germline V gives CDR1 MGHRA, CDR2 YSYEKL. CDR3 protein: CASSRGGGGRTDTQYF. CDR3 nucleotides: TGCGCCAGCAGCCGAGGCGGCGGGGGGCGCACAGATACGCAGTATTTT.

This clone was detected a few times. The sample carries other DNA sequences with the same CDR3. This chain joins TRBV4-1 and TRBJ1-6; D is unclear. The CDR3 is 12 residues long. Trimming left V 1 base short and J 10 bases short, with 5 bases between. Germline CDR1 MGHRA, CDR2 YSYEKL. The CDR3 DNA reads TGCGCCAGCAGCCAAGGATGGTCACCCCTCCACTTT. The encoded protein is CASSQGWSPLHF.

This clone has just a few counts. V gene TRBV5-6 combines with J gene TRBJ2-1, with TRBD1 identical over 11 bases. The CDR3 has 14 amino acids. From germline, CDR1 is SGHDT and CDR2 YYEEEE. J was trimmed by 8 bases and V by 4 bases; bases with no gene match: 5. For the CDR3, the DNA is TGTGCCAGCAGCCGGACAGGGGGCCTTGATGAGCAGTTCTTC. Translated: CASSRTGGLDEQFF.

V is TRBV27 and J is TRBJ2-1; perhaps D is TRBD1 or TRBD2 (6 bases each). CDR3 length equals 15 residues. Germline loops: CDR1 MNHEY, CDR2 SMNVEV (reference sequence). V was shortened by 2 bases and J by 7 bases, with 15 bases between the two germline ends. In DNA, the CDR3 is TGTGCCAGCAGTTTACGGGACAAGGGAGGTAATGAGCAGTTCTTC. This encodes CASSLRDKGGNEQFF.

About this clone: A read error may produce the germline difference seen at one junction end. J is TRBJ1-5 and V is TRBV4-2; tentative D call: TRBD1 (6 bases). This CDR3 contains 14 residues. Germline V gives CDR1 LGHNA, CDR2 YNFKEQ. The CDR3: CASSQGQNNQPQHF. DNA of the CDR3: TGTGCCAGCAGTCAAGGACAGAACAATCAGCCCCAGCATTTT.

The CDR3 reads CAWSVLLRETQYF. CDR3 nucleotide sequence: TGTGCCTGGAGTGTACTACTCCGAGAGACCCAGTACTTC. The V call is TRBV30, the J call TRBJ2-5, with unresolved D. V was pared by 0 bases and J by 4 bases, with 9 bases between. The germline gives CDR1 GTSNPN, CDR2 SVGIG (reference sequence). The CDR3 sequence is 13 residues long.

The chain joins TRBV5-1 to TRBJ1-1; no reliable D call. V was clipped by 0 bases and J by 4 bases, with 10 bases between them. Germline CDR1 SGHRS, CDR2 YFSETQ. The CDR3 has 14 residues. The CDR3 spells CASSLAGGSTEAFF. As DNA, the CDR3 is TGCGCCAGCAGCTTGGCGGGAGGGTCCACTGAAGCTTTCTTT.

The V gene is TRBV20-1, the J gene TRBJ1-2; possible D gene TRBD1, 5 bases. The CDR3 covers 11 residues. The germline V gene encodes CDR1 DFQATT and CDR2 SNEGSKA (reference sequence). V was cut by 6 bases and J by 3 bases, with 8 bases left in between. The DNA for the CDR3 is TGCAGTGCGGTGGGGGACTATGGCTACACCTTC. It yields the protein CSAVGDYGYTF.

This rearrangement joins TRBV7-9 to TRBJ1-5, with a weak D call TRBD1 (5 bases). The CDR3 totals 16 residues. Trimming stripped 5 bases from V and 1 base from J, with 15 bases between. Germline CDR1 is SEHNR and CDR2 is FQNEAQ (reference sequence). The CDR3 reads CASSPPPGSSNQPQHF. The CDR3, as DNA: TGTGCCAGCAGCCCACCCCCAGGGTCCAGCAATCAGCCCCAGCATTTT. Combining the CDR3 with reference TRBV7-9 and TRBJ1-5 gives the whole variable domain DTGVSQNPRHKITKRGQNVTFRCDPISEHNRLYWYRQTLGQGPEFLTYFQNEAQLEKSRLLSDRFSAERPKGSFSTLEIQRTEQGDSAMYLCASSPPPGSSNQPQHFGDGTRLSIL.

The rearrangement joins TRBV6-6 to TRBJ2-2; D is perhaps TRBD2 (5 bases). In germline, CDR1 is MNHNY, CDR2 SVGAGI (reference sequence). CDR3 length: 16 amino acids. V lost 7 bases, J lost 6 bases, and 21 bases lay in between. CDR3 in amino acids: CASILPGRGNPGELFF. The CDR3 DNA reads TGTGCCAGCATCCTTCCGGGGAGAGGCAATCCCGGGGAGCTGTTTTTT.

The chain uses TRBV11-2 and TRBJ2-2; D unresolved. CDR1 and CDR2 (germline): SGHAT, FQNNGV. Trimming stripped 6 bases from V and 9 bases from J, with 8 bases between. This CDR3 is built from 11 residues. CDR3 nucleotide sequence: TGTGCCAGCAGACACTCATGGGAGCTGTTTTTT. It is translated as CASRHSWELFF.

This rearrangement joins TRBV29-1 to TRBJ1-5; TRBD1 matches 7 bases. With V trimmed by 4 bases and J by 5 bases, 8 bases remained unmatched. Germline V gives CDR1 SQVTM, CDR2 ANQGSEA. CDR3 length: 14 amino acids. As DNA, the CDR3 is TGCAGCGTTGGCGAGACAGGGCCCCATCAGCCCCAGCATTTT. It yields the protein CSVGETGPHQPQHF.

The chain links TRBV20-1 to TRBJ2-1; no reliable D call. CDR1 is DFQATT and CDR2 is SNEGSKA in the germline V gene (reference sequence). The CDR3 runs to 11 residues. CDR3 bases: TGCAGCTCGATAGGAAGCCATGAGCAGTTCTTC. Residues: CSSIGSHEQFF.

The V call is TRBV6-4, the J call TRBJ2-4, with 8 bases identical to TRBD1. Germline V gene sequence: CDR1 MRHNA, CDR2 SNTAGT. The CDR3 contains 19 residues. V was clipped by 0 bases and J by 6 bases; unmatched bases: 16. The CDR3 here is CASSDSDRVSQFWGNIQYF. In DNA form, the CDR3 reads TGTGCCAGCAGTGACTCGGACAGGGTTTCCCAATTTTGGGGAAACATTCAGTACTTC.

This clone has a handful of counts. This chain connects TRBV21-1 to TRBJ2-7; TRBD2 is the table's D call, not checked against the DNA. TRBV21-1 has pseudogene status. There are 14 residues in the CDR3. The CDR3 spells CASSKRCSSGGQYF. The CDR3 DNA is TGTGCCAGCAGCAAAAGATGCTCTAGCGGGGGCCAGTACTTC.

This clone occurred a few times. The V call is TRBV6-1, the J call TRBJ2-2, with TRBD1 matching 8 bases. Germline CDR1 is MNHNS and CDR2 is SASEGT. The CDR3 is 14 amino acids. V lost 5 bases, J lost 3 bases, and 2 bases stayed unmatched. The CDR3 nucleotides read TGTGCCAGCAGTCCGGGACAGGACACCGGGGAGCTGTTTTTT. Protein product: CASSPGQDTGELFF.

This chain connects TRBV5-1 to TRBJ1-2; TRBD1 aligns across 7 bases. The CDR3 totals 14 residues. Germline values: CDR1 SGHRS, CDR2 YFSETQ. The J segment lost 3 bases and the V segment lost 4 bases, leaving 6 bases of the junction unmatched. The CDR3: CASSQGQSDYGYTF. Written as DNA, the CDR3 is TGCGCCAGCAGCCAGGGACAGAGTGACTATGGCTACACCTTC. The whole variable domain, remainder taken from reference TRBV5-1 and TRBJ1-2, is KAGVTQTPRYLIKTRGQQVTLSCSPISGHRSVSWYQQTPGQGLQFLFEYFSETQRNKGNFPGRFSGRQFSNSRSEMNVSTLELGDSALYLCASSQGQSDYGYTFGSGTRLTVV.

The chain joins TRBV5-4 to TRBJ2-7; D is ambiguous. The CDR3 loop spans 13 amino acids. Trimming removed 4 bases at V and 6 bases at J, with 14 bases between. CDR1 is SGHNT and CDR2 is YYREEE in the germline V gene (reference sequence). The CDR3 here is CASSEVAGREQYF. DNA of the CDR3: TGTGCCAGCAGCGAGGTTGCCGGCCGCGAGCAGTACTTC.

V is TRBV2 and J is TRBJ2-2; D call uncertain. V was pared by 6 bases and J by 0 bases, with 17 bases between. There are 17 residues in the CDR3. Germline values: CDR1 SNHLY, CDR2 FYNNEI. CDR3 loop: CASSESPGRPNTGELFF. The CDR3 DNA sequence: TGTGCCAGCAGCGAATCTCCGGGCAGACCGAACACCGGGGAGCTGTTTTTT.

This clone was observed a handful of times. The chain links TRBV10-2 to TRBJ2-7, with 9 bases identical to TRBD1. The CDR3 length is 14 residues. With 2 bases clipped from V and 5 bases from J, the junction kept 4 bases outside the gene matches. Germline-derived CDR1 and CDR2 are WSHSY and SAAADI. CDR3 DNA sequence: TGCGCCAGCAGTGAGACAGGGGGCAGGGACGAGCAGTACTTC. It yields the protein CASSETGGRDEQYF.

The rearrangement joins TRBV7-3 to TRBJ2-2; 9 bases agree with TRBD1. Germline CDR1 reads SGHTA; CDR2 reads FQGTGA. The CDR3 sequence is 15 residues long. V was pared by 4 bases and J by 5 bases, with 5 bases of the junction left unmatched. The CDR3 nucleotides are TGTGCCAGCAGCTCACAGGGGGCGCGGACCGGGGAGCTGTTTTTT. Protein product: CASSSQGARTGELFF.

V gene TRBV5-5 combines with J gene TRBJ1-6; tentatively, D is TRBD1 (5 bases). The germline V and J ends were trimmed by 0 bases and 10 bases, with 20 bases remaining between them. The CDR3 length is 17 residues. CDR1 is SGHKS and CDR2 is YYEKEE in the germline V gene (reference sequence). CDR3 sequence: CASSLGPRDGDGSPLHF. The CDR3, as DNA: TGTGCCAGCAGCTTGGGCCCCCGGGACGGTGATGGGTCACCCCTCCACTTT.

The chain recombines TRBV19 with TRBJ2-3, with a tentative D call TRBD1 (7 bases). CDR1 and CDR2 (germline): LNHDA, SQIVND (reference sequence). The CDR3 consists of 14 residues. V gave up 2 bases and J gave up 4 bases, with 10 bases separating them. CDR3 nucleotides: TGTGCCAGTAGTATACAGGGGGGCGCAGATACGCAGTATTTT. This gives the protein CASSIQGGADTQYF.

The V call is TRBV28, the J call TRBJ1-2, with D perhaps matching TRBD1 (5 bases). CDR1 is MDHEN, CDR2 SYDVKM, per germline. The CDR3 totals 16 residues. V was trimmed by 1 base and J by 5 bases, leaving 17 bases between them. The CDR3 spells CASSLSDGGGSYGYTF. CDR3 nucleotides: TGTGCCAGCAGTTTATCTGATGGGGGTGGCTCTTATGGCTACACCTTC.

The V call is TRBV7-9, the J call TRBJ1-2; D uncertain. Germline lookup yields CDR1 SEHNR and CDR2 FQNEAQ (reference sequence). This CDR3 is 12 amino acids long. Trimming took off 3 bases at V and 2 bases at J, with 4 bases between the two ends. The CDR3 region has the DNA TGTGCCAGCAGCTTTAACAACTATGGCTACACCTTC. Its protein is CASSFNNYGYTF.

The chain recombines TRBV11-2 with TRBJ2-3; TRBD2 matches 15 bases. Germline loops: CDR1 SGHAT, CDR2 FQNNGV. The ends lost 3 bases at V and 1 base at J; junction bases unmatched: 5. This CDR3 has 18 amino acids. In DNA form, the CDR3 reads TGTGCCAGCAGCTTCGGACTAGCGGGGGGGCCTGGCACAGATACGCAGTATTTT. Amino acids: CASSFGLAGGPGTDTQYF. Looking up the rest from reference TRBV11-2 and TRBJ2-3 gives the full variable domain: EAGVAQSPRYKIIEKRQSVAFWCNPISGHATLYWYQQILGQGPKLLIQFQNNGVVDDSQLPKDRFSAERLKGVDSTLKIQPAKLEDSAVYLCASSFGLAGGPGTDTQYFGPGTRLTVL.